These 26 T cell receptor beta chains were sequenced from one sample in a study of spatial heterogeneity in lung cancer. Whole-study results and caveats: Intratumoral expanded alpha and beta TCR counts were found to track tumor mutation counts.

Specified time point: sample taken at primary tumor resection. Antigen specificity for these receptors is unknown. A single record per CDR3 protein comes from TCRdb applying MiXCR to the 5' RACE reads. The data hold more than 15,000 distinct CDR3 sequences, with 5% to 7.5% observed a single time. The specimen was lung tumor tissue, collected at surgery. The source of these receptors is a male donor with early-stage non-small cell lung cancer.

By share of the sample, this clonotype is medium-sized (0.01 to 0.1%). For a library built for alpha chains, this beta chain is a stray read; little rests on its size. The V gene is TRBV11-2, the J gene TRBJ2-7; 10 bases are a match to TRBD1. V shed 5 bases and J 7 bases; nucleotides not matched to a gene: 14. The germline V gene encodes CDR1 SGHAT and CDR2 FQNNGV. CDR3 size: 16 residues. CDR3 sequence reads: CASSLPGQGTRGEQYF. The DNA for the CDR3 is TGTGCCAGCAGCCTACCGGGACAGGGGACCCGTGGTGAGCAGTACTTC.

Ten or more counts support this clonotype. The library was designed around alpha chains, so this beta chain is a stray read whose abundance carries little weight. The CDR3 DNA is TGCGCCAGCAGCGGAGCTAGCGGGAGATCCAATGAGCAGTTCTTC. It is translated as CASSGASGRSNEQFF. The chain uses TRBV5-1 and TRBJ2-1; TRBD2 matches at 10 bases. V dropped 4 bases and J dropped 6; count of bases not matched to a gene: 7. Germline V gene sequence: CDR1 SGHRS, CDR2 YFSETQ. The CDR3 spans 15 residues.

This clonotype was counted many times. Since the library was made to target alpha chains, this beta chain is a stray read and its abundance is not meaningful. The rearrangement uses TRBV3-1 and TRBJ2-1; 7 bases match TRBD2. The CDR3 loop spans 17 amino acids. J gave up 7 bases and V 1 base, and 13 bases lay outside the gene matches. Germline V gene lookup returns CDR1 LGHDT and CDR2 YNNKEL (reference sequence). CDR3 sequence: CASSQASGAGRRNEQFF. CDR3 nucleotide sequence: TGTGCCAGCAGCCAAGCTAGCGGAGCAGGTAGGCGAAATGAGCAGTTCTTC.

This clonotype was observed many times. Found in a library prepared for alpha chains, this beta chain is an off-target read, and its abundance has little meaning. CDR3 in amino acids: CASSHTGPGVNQPQHF. In nucleotides, the CDR3 is TGTGCCAGCAGCCATACAGGGCCCGGGGTCAATCAGCCCCAGCATTTT. This chain uses TRBV7-9 with TRBJ1-5; a weak D match, TRBD1 (6 bases). V lost 5 bases and J 3 bases, leaving 17 bases between the germline ends. This CDR3 is built from 16 residues. Per germline, CDR1 SEHNR and CDR2 FQNEAQ (reference sequence).

In its sample, this clonotype was seen many times. The library was designed around alpha chains, so this beta chain is a stray read whose abundance carries little weight. DNA of the CDR3: TGTGCCAGCAGTGGTAGAACAGGAGGGACCCAGTACTTC. Translating gives CASSGRTGGTQYF. V is TRBV11-2 and J is TRBJ2-5, with D perhaps assigned TRBD1 or TRBD2 (5 bases each). The germline gives CDR1 SGHAT, CDR2 FQNNGV. The CDR3 sequence is 13 residues long. With 6 bases removed from V and 7 bases from J, the gap between germline ends came to 15 bases.

In the case of this clonotype: In a library made to pick up alpha chains, this beta chain is a stray read with a size that means little. The chain recombines TRBV7-2 with TRBJ2-7; 8 nucleotides line up with TRBD2. The CDR3 contains 16 residues. Looked up from germline, CDR1 is SGHTA and CDR2 is FQGNSA. Germline trimming cut 2 bases from V and 1 base from J; bases unmatched to any gene: 7. The chain's CDR3 is CASSLPRGGVSYEQYF. CDR3 bases: TGTGCCAGCAGCTTACCCCGGGGGGGGGTTTCCTACGAGCAGTACTTC.

Comments on this clonotype: Because the library targeted alpha chains, this beta chain is an off-target read whose size means little. V usage is TRBV28 and J usage is TRBJ2-1; 11 bases fit TRBD2. Germline-derived CDR1 and CDR2 are MDHEN and SYDVKM. J lost 0 bases, V lost 2 bases, and 3 bases had no gene match. This CDR3 region has 17 residues. DNA of the CDR3: TGTGCCAGCAGTTTACCTAGCGGGAGGTTCTCCTACAATGAGCAGTTCTTC. Its protein is CASSLPSGRFSYNEQFF.

This clonotype appeared many times. With the library built for alpha chains, this beta chain is off target and its frequency is not meaningful. This rearrangement joins TRBV7-9 to TRBJ2-7; D assignment may be TRBD1 or TRBD2 (5 bases each). The length of the CDR3 is 12 residues. Looked up from germline, CDR1 is SEHNR and CDR2 is FQNEAQ (reference sequence). Between the trimmed V and J ends, which lost 8 bases and 3 bases, there was a span of 11 bases. The CDR3 nucleotides are TGTGCCAGCGGGACGGAGAACTACGAGCAGTACTTC. This codes for CASGTENYEQYF.

This clonotype came up many times. Found in a library prepared for alpha chains, this beta chain is an off-target read, and its abundance has little meaning. V is TRBV7-8 and J is TRBJ2-2; D is uncertain. Germline CDR1 is SGHVS and CDR2 is FQNEAQ. The CDR3 loop spans 15 amino acids. Trimming took 5 bases from V and 2 from J, leaving 12 bases between them. For the CDR3, the DNA is TGTGCCAGCAGCCCCCGGGTCTTTAACACCGGGGAGCTGTTTTTT. Its protein is CASSPRVFNTGELFF.

Turning to this clonotype: The library was built for alpha chains, so this beta chain is an off-target read and its size means little. The V and J genes are TRBV7-6 and TRBJ1-4; D is perhaps TRBD1 (5 bases). CDR1 and CDR2 (germline): SGHVS, FNYEAQ. This CDR3 has 15 amino acids. With 11 bases removed from V and 0 bases from J, the gap between germline ends came to 16 bases. CDR3 sequence reads: CAGGDGLPTNEKLFF. The DNA for the CDR3 is TGTGCCGGAGGGGACGGACTCCCAACTAATGAAAAACTGTTTTTT.

This clonotype was detected ten times or more. A library made for alpha chains picked up this beta chain off target, so its size means little. The gene calls are TRBV12-3 or TRBV12-4 and TRBJ2-3; 11 bases match TRBD2. CDR3 length: 15 amino acids. With 6 bases clipped from V and 5 bases from J, the junction kept 7 bases outside the gene matches. The CDR3 here is CASSTGTSGGDTQYF. DNA for the CDR3: TGTGCCAGCAGCACCGGGACTAGCGGAGGAGATACGCAGTATTTT.

This clonotype rates as medium-sized (0.01 to 0.1%). Little can be read into the size of this beta chain, an off-target read in a library designed for alpha chains. The chain employs TRBV5-1 and TRBJ2-7; 7 bases line up with TRBD1. Germline CDR1 is SGHRS and CDR2 is YFSETQ. The CDR3 sequence is 12 residues long. V was pared by 3 bases and J by 3 bases, with 0 bases of the junction left unmatched. The CDR3 DNA follows: TGCGCCAGCAGCTACAGGGGCTACGAGCAGTACTTC. It yields the protein CASSYRGYEQYF.

In its sample, this clonotype was seen many times. This beta chain slipped into a library made for alpha chains as a stray read, so its size is not meaningful. This chain links TRBV28 with TRBJ2-5; perhaps D is TRBD1 or TRBD2 (5 bases each). The V and J ends lost 3 bases and 1 base respectively, with 12 bases between them. Germline V lookup: CDR1 MDHEN, CDR2 SYDVKM. The CDR3 runs 15 residues. The CDR3 coding sequence is TGTGCCAGCAGTTTCAAGTGGGACCCCCAAGAGACCCAGTACTTC. It is translated as CASSFKWDPQETQYF.

The sample holds many counts of this clonotype. A library made for alpha chains picked up this beta chain off target, so its size means little. The chain carries TRBV5-6 and TRBJ1-5; D is undetermined. Per the germline V gene, CDR1 is SGHDT and CDR2 is YYEEEE. The CDR3 totals 14 residues. V lost 1 base and J lost 2, with 7 bases in between. CDR3 loop: CASSLRWGNQPQHF. In DNA, the CDR3 is TGTGCCAGCAGCTTGAGATGGGGCAATCAGCCCCAGCATTTT.

At least ten counts were recorded for this clonotype. Little can be read into the size of this beta chain, an off-target read in a library designed for alpha chains. The rearrangement uses TRBV6-1 and TRBJ1-5; TRBD1 aligns across 8 bases. This CDR3 is built from 14 residues. Germline trimming cut 8 bases from V and 7 bases from J; bases unmatched to any gene: 10. Germline assignment: CDR1 MNHNS and CDR2 SASEGT. The CDR3 coding sequence is TGTGCCAGCTTCGGACAGGGAAGAGGGCAGCCCCAGCATTTT. This sequence encodes CASFGQGRGQPQHF.

Concerning this clonotype itself: A library prepared for alpha chains yielded this beta chain as an off-target read; its size is of little meaning. Written as DNA, the CDR3 is TGTGCCATCAAACGTCGCACAGGTTTCTCCTACGAGCAGTACTTC. This translates into CAIKRRTGFSYEQYF. The chain has TRBV7-2 and TRBJ2-7, with D perhaps TRBD1 (5 bases). Trimming removed 10 bases from V and 0 bases from J, with 19 bases in between. The CDR3 length is 15 residues. Germline V gene lookup returns CDR1 SGHTA and CDR2 FQGNSA.

This clonotype was counted only a few times. Being off target in a library aimed at alpha chains, this beta chain has a size of little meaning. The gene calls are TRBV6-5 and TRBJ2-3; D possibly matches TRBD1 or TRBD2 (5 bases each). From germline, CDR1 is MNHEY and CDR2 SVGAGI. The CDR3 contains 14 residues. The germline V and J ends were trimmed by 2 bases and 6 bases, with 12 bases remaining between them. CDR3 loop: CASSYREGRDTQYF. In DNA form, the CDR3 reads TGTGCCAGCAGTTACCGCGAGGGGCGGGATACGCAGTATTTT.

Relative to its sample, this clonotype is medium-sized. This beta chain was picked up by a library intended for alpha chains and is off target, so its count carries little meaning. The chain couples TRBV21-1 to TRBJ1-5; the table gives TRBD1 as D, unverified against the DNA. TRBV21-1 has pseudogene status. The CDR3 loop spans 15 amino acids. Here the CDR3 DNA reads TGTGCCAGCAGACCCTGGACAGGGGGAAATCAGCCCCAGCATTTT. This encodes CASRPWTGGNQPQHF.

This clonotype was counted only a few times. This beta chain was picked up by a library intended for alpha chains and is off target, so its count carries little meaning. The rearrangement links TRBV2 to TRBJ2-1; D is undetermined. CDR1 SNHLY and CDR2 FYNNEI come from the germline V gene. The ends were cut back, 4 bases at V and 9 bases at J, with 16 bases in the middle. This CDR3 region has 14 residues. Written as DNA, the CDR3 is TGTGCCAGCAGTGGACAAGGGCTTAAGGGTGAGCAGTTCTTC. As protein: CASSGQGLKGEQFF.

This clonotype was seen only a few times. This beta chain was picked up by a library intended for alpha chains and is off target, so its count carries little meaning. This chain uses TRBV20-1 with TRBJ2-1; 11 positions agree with TRBD2. The CDR3 loop spans 18 amino acids. V lost 2 bases, J lost 4 bases, and 13 bases stayed unmatched. CDR1 is DFQATT and CDR2 is SNEGSKA in the germline V gene (reference sequence). The CDR3 DNA reads as TGCAGTGCTAGACCGGGACTAGCGGCTAAAACGGCATACAATGAGCAGTTCTTC. Translated: CSARPGLAAKTAYNEQFF.

This clonotype turned up a few times. The library was prepared for alpha chains; this beta chain is a stray read, so its frequency means little. The genes are TRBV20-1 and TRBJ2-7; 9 nucleotides line up with TRBD1. The CDR3 spans 14 residues. Losses at the gene ends were 3 bases for V and 7 bases for J; bases not matched to a gene: 10. Germline V gene lookup returns CDR1 DFQATT and CDR2 SNEGSKA (reference sequence). CDR3 sequence (DNA): TGCAGTGCTAGGGCCGGGACAGGGTACCCGGAGCAGTACTTC. Its protein product is CSARAGTGYPEQYF.

This clonotype was counted at least ten times. Because the library targeted alpha chains, this beta chain is an off-target read whose size means little. The CDR3 reads CASSSAATSGKEVDTQYF. The CDR3 DNA sequence: TGTGCCAGCAGTTCGGCCGCGACTAGCGGGAAGGAGGTAGATACGCAGTATTTT. The gene calls are TRBV28 and TRBJ2-3; TRBD2 matches 11 bases. The V gene end was trimmed by 4 bases and the J gene end by 5 bases; junction bases not matched to a gene: 14. Per germline, CDR1 MDHEN and CDR2 SYDVKM. The CDR3 is 18 residues long.

This clonotype has ten or more counts. This beta chain is a stray sequence in a library constructed for alpha chains; its clone size is not meaningful. The V call is TRBV4-3, the J call TRBJ2-3; TRBD1 aligns across 8 bases. J gave up 4 bases and V 0 bases, and 9 bases lay outside the gene matches. Germline CDR1 is LGHNA and CDR2 is YSLEER. This CDR3 comprises 17 residues. CDR3 sequence: CASSQEIGQGASDTQYF. As DNA, the CDR3 is TGCGCCAGCAGCCAAGAAATCGGACAGGGAGCATCAGATACGCAGTATTTT.

This clonotype has a count of ten or more. This beta chain is off target for a library built for alpha chains, so its abundance means little. The rearrangement uses TRBV20-1 and TRBJ2-7; D is uncertain. The germline V gene has CDR1 DFQATT and CDR2 SNEGSKA (reference sequence). The germline V and J ends were trimmed by 6 bases and 1 base, with 10 bases remaining between them. The CDR3 is made up of 12 amino acids. CDR3 loop: CSAQAGSYEQYF. The CDR3 coding sequence is TGCAGTGCCCAGGCCGGGTCCTACGAGCAGTACTTC.

This clonotype was seen ten or more times. Little can be read into the size of this beta chain, an off-target read in a library designed for alpha chains. The V and J genes are TRBV7-2 and TRBJ2-2; 12 bases map to TRBD2. This CDR3 spans 16 amino acids. The germline CDR1 and CDR2 sequences are SGHTA and FQGNSA. Germline trimming cut 3 bases from V and 9 bases from J; bases unmatched to any gene: 8. The CDR3 DNA is TGTGCCAGCAGCTTGGGGACTAGCGGGCAGGGTAGGGAGCTGTTTTTT. Translating gives CASSLGTSGQGRELFF.

A remark on this clonotype: This beta chain is an unintended read in a library built for alpha chains; its size means little. V usage is TRBV20-1 and J usage is TRBJ1-5, with 7 nucleotides matching TRBD1. This CDR3 comprises 13 residues. With 6 bases clipped from V and 6 bases from J, the junction kept 8 bases outside the gene matches. The germline V gene has CDR1 DFQATT and CDR2 SNEGSKA (reference sequence). CDR3 loop: CSANDRAGQPQHF. Written as DNA, the CDR3 is TGCAGTGCCAACGACAGGGCGGGTCAGCCCCAGCATTTT.